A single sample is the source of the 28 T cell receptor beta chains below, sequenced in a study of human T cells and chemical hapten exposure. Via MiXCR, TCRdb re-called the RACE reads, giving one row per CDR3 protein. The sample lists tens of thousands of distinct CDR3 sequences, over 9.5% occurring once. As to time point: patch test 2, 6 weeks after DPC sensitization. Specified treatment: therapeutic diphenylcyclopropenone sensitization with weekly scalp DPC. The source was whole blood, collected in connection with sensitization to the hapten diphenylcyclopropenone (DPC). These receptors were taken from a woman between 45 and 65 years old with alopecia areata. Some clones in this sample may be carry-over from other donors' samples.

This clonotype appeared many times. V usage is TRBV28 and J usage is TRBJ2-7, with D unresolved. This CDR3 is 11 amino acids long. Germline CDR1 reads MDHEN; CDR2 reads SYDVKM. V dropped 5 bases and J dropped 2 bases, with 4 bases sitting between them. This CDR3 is CASSVTYEQYF. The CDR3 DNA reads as TGTGCCAGCAGTGTGACCTACGAGCAGTACTTC.

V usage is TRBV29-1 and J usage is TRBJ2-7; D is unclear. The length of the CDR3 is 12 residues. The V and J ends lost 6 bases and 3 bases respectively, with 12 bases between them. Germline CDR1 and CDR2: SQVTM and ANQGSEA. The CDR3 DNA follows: TGCAGCGTCCCAGGAGATCTCTACGAGCAGTACTTC. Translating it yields CSVPGDLYEQYF.

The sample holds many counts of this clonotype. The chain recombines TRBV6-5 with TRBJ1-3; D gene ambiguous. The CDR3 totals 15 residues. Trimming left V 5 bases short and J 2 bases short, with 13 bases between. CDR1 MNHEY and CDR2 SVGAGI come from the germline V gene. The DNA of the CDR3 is TGTGCCAGCAGTCATCCGGGCTCTGCTGGAAACACCATATATTTT. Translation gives CASSHPGSAGNTIYF.

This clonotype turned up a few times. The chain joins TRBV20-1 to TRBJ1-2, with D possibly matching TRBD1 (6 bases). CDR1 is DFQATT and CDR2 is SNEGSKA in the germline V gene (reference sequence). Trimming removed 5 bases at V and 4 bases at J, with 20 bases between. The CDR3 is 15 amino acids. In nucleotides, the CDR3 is TGCAGTGCTTACACCACAGGGAGTTTCAGCTATGGCTACACCTTC. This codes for CSAYTTGSFSYGYTF.

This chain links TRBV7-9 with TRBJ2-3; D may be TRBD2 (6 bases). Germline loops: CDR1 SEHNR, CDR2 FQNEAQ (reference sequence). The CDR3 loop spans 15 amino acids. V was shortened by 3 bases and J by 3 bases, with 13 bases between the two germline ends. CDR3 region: CASSFQRAGTDTQYF. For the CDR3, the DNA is TGTGCCAGCAGCTTCCAGCGGGCTGGAACAGATACGCAGTATTTT.

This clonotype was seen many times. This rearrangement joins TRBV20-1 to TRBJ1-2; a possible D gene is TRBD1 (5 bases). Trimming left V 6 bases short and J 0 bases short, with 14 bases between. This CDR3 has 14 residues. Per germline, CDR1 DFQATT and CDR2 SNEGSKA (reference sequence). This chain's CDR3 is CSAGAAGTNYGYTF. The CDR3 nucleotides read TGCAGTGCGGGCGCGGCAGGGACTAACTATGGCTACACCTTC.

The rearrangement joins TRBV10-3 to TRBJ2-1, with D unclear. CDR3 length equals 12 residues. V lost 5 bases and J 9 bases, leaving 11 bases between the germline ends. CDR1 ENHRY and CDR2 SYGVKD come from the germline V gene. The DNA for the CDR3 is TGTGCCATCAGTACCAACCATATTGAGCAGTTCTTC. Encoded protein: CAISTNHIEQFF.

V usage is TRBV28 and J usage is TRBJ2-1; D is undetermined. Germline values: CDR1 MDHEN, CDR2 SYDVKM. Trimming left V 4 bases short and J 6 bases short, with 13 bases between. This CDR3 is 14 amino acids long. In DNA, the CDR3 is TGTGCCAGCAGTTCCACGAAAAGCCCCAATGAGCAGTTCTTC. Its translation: CASSSTKSPNEQFF.

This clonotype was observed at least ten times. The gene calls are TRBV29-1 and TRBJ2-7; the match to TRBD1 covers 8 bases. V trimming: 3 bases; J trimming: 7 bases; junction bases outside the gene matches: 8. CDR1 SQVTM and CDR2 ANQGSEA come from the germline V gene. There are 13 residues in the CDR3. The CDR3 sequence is CSVEGTGEMEQYF. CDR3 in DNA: TGCAGCGTTGAGGGGACAGGTGAAATGGAGCAGTACTTC.

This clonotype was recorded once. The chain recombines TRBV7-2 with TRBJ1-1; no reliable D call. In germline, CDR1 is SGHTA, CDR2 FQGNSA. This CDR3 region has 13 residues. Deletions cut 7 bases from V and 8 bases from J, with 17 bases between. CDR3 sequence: CASMTPVGGEAFF. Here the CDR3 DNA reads TGTGCCAGCATGACACCTGTGGGAGGAGAAGCTTTCTTT.

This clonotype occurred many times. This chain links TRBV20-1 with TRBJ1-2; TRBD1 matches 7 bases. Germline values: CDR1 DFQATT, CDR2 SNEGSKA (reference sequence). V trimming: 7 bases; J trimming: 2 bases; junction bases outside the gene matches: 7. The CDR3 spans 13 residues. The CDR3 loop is CSVTGQLNYGYTF. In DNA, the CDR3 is TGCAGTGTTACGGGACAGCTGAACTATGGCTACACCTTC.

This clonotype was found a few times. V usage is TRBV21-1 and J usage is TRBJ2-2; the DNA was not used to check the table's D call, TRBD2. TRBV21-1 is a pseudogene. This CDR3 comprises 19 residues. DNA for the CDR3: TGTGCCAGCAGGGACCCGGGACTAGCGGGGGGGCCTAACACCGGGGAGCTGTTTTTT. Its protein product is CASRDPGLAGGPNTGELFF.

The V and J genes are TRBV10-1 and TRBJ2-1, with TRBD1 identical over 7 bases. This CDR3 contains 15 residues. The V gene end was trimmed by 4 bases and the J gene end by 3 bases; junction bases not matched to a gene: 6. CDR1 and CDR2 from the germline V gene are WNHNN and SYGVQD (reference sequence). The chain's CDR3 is CASSAQRTGYNEQFF. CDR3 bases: TGCGCCAGCAGTGCCCAAAGGACAGGCTACAATGAGCAGTTCTTC.

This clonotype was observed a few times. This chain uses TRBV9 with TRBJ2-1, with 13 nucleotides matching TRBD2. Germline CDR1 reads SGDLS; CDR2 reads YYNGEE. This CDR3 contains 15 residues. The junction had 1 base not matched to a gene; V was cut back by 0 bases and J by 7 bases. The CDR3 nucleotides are TGTGCCAGCAGCGTAGAGGGACTAGCGGGAAATGAGCAGTTCTTC. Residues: CASSVEGLAGNEQFF.

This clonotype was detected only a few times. The CDR3 here is CASSFRDPGNEQFF. Written as DNA, the CDR3 is TGTGCCAGCAGTTTCCGGGACCCTGGTAATGAGCAGTTCTTC. The rearrangement links TRBV12-3 or TRBV12-4 to TRBJ2-1, with D possibly being TRBD1 or TRBD2 (5 bases each). V was trimmed by 3 bases and J by 7 bases, leaving 13 bases between them. CDR3 length: 14 amino acids.

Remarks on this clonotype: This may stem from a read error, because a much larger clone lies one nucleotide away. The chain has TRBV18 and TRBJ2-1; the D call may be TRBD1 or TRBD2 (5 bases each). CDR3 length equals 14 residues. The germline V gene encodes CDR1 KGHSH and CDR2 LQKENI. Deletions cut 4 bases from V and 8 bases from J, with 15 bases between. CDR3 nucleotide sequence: TGTGCCAGCTCACGGGGACGGGGTATCGATGAGCAGTTCTTC. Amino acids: CASSRGRGIDEQFF.

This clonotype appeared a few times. Here the CDR3 DNA reads TGTGCCATCAGTTCACAAGGAAGAAGAAAAGGGGGACAAGAGACCCAGTACTTC. Translation gives CAISSQGRRKGGQETQYF. V usage is TRBV10-3 and J usage is TRBJ2-5; possible D gene TRBD1, 6 bases. V was pared by 5 bases and J by 2 bases, with 24 bases between. The CDR3 extends over 18 amino acids. Germline CDR1 ENHRY, CDR2 SYGVKD.

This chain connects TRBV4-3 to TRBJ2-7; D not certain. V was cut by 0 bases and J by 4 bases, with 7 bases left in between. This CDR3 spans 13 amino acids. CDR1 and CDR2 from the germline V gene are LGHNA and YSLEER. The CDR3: CASSQDNGYEQYF. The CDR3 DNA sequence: TGCGCCAGCAGCCAAGATAATGGTTACGAGCAGTACTTC.

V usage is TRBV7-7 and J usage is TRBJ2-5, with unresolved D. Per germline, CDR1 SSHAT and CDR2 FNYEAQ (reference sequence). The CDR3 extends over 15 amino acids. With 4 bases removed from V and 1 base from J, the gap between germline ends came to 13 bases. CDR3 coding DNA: TGTGCCAGCAGCTCCCTCCAGTCCGTCCAAGAGACCCAGTACTTC. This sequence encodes CASSSLQSVQETQYF.

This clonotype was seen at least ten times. CDR3 protein: CASSEKAGFPPDTQYF. Written as DNA, the CDR3 is TGTGCCAGCAGTGAAAAAGCGGGGTTTCCTCCAGATACGCAGTATTTT. J is TRBJ2-3 and V is TRBV2, with 7 bases aligning to TRBD2. Germline V gene sequence: CDR1 SNHLY, CDR2 FYNNEI. The CDR3 consists of 16 residues. J was trimmed by 4 bases and V by 2 bases; bases with no gene match: 9.

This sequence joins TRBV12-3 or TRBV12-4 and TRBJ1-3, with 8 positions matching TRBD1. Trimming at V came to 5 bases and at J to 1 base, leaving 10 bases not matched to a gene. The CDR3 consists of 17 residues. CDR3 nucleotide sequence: TGTGCCAGCAGTCCCCAGGGGGCCTACCCTTCTGGAAACACCATATATTTT. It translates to CASSPQGAYPSGNTIYF.

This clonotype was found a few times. CDR3: CASSVATSVYTDTQYF. The CDR3 DNA follows: TGTGCCAGCAGCGTAGCCACTAGCGTCTACACAGATACGCAGTATTTT. The chain joins TRBV9 to TRBJ2-3; TRBD2 matches at 7 bases. The CDR3 has 16 amino acids. The V gene's germline CDR1 is SGDLS and CDR2 YYNGEE. Trimming at V came to 0 bases and at J to 2 bases, leaving 6 bases not matched to a gene.

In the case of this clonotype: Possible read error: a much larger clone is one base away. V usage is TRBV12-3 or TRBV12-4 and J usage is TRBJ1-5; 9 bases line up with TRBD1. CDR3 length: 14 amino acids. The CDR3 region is CVSSWTGDGQPQHF. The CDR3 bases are TGTGTCAGCAGTTGGACAGGGGATGGTCAGCCCCAGCATTTT.

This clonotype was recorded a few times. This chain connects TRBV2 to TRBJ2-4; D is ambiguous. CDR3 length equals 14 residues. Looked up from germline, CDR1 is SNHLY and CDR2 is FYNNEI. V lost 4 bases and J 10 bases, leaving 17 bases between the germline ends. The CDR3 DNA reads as TGTGCCAGCAGTGCGTTCCGGACGTCGGTGATTCAGTACTTC. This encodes CASSAFRTSVIQYF. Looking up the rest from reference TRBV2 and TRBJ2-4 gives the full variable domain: EPEVTQTPSHQVTQMGQEVILRCVPISNHLYFYWYRQILGQKVEFLVSFYNNEISEKSEIFDDQFSVERPDGSNFTLKIRSTKLEDSAMYFCASSAFRTSVIQYFGAGTRLSVL.

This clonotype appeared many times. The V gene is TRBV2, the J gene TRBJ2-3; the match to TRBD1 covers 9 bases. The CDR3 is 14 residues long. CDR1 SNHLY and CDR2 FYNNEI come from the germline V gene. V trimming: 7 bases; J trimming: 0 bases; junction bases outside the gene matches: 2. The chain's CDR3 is CASKDRGSTDTQYF. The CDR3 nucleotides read TGTGCCAGCAAGGACAGGGGAAGCACAGATACGCAGTATTTT.

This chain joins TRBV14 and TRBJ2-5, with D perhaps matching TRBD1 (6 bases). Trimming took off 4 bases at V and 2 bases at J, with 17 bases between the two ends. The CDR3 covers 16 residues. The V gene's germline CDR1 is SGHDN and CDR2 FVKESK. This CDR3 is CASSRRAGTRQETQYF. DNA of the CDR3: TGTGCCAGCAGCCGCCGAGCCGGGACACGACAAGAGACCCAGTACTTC. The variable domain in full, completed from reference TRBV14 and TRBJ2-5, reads EAGVTQFPSHSVIEKGQTVTLRCDPISGHDNLYWYRRVMGKEIKFLLHFVKESKQDESGMPNNRFLAERTGGTYSTLKVQPAELEDSGVYFCASSRRAGTRQETQYFGPGTRLLVL.

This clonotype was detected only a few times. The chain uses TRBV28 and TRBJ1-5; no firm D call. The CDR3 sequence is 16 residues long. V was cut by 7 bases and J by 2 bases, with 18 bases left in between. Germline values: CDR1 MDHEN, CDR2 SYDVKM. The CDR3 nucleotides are TGTGCCAGCAATTCTGGAAGGTGGAGGGGCAATCAGCCCCAGCATTTT. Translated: CASNSGRWRGNQPQHF.

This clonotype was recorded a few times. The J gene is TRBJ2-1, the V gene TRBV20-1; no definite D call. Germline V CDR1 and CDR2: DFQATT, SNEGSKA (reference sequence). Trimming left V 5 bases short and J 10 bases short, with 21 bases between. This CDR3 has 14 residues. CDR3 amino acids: CSAFVPGTSGEQFF. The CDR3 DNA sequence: TGCAGTGCTTTTGTCCCAGGAACCTCTGGAGAGCAGTTCTTC.